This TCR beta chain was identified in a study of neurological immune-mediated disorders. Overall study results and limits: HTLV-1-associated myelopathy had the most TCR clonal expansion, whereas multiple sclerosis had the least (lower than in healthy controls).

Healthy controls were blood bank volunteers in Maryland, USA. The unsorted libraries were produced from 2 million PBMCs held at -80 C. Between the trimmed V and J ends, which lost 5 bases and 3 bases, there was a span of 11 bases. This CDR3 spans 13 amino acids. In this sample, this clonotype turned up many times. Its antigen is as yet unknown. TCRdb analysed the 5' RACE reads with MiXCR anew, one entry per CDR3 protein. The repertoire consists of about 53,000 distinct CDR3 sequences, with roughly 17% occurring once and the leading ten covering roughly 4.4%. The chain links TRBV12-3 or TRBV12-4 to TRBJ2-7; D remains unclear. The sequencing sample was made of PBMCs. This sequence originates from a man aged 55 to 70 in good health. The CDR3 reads CASSMVADYEQYF. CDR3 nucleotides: TGTGCCAGCAGTATGGTTGCGGACTACGAGCAGTACTTC.